Following are 27 T cell receptor beta chains from one sample sequenced in a study of T cells in Graves' hyperthyroidism and ophthalmopathy. RNA transcripts were the template for amplifying TCR beta CDR3 regions. First-round RT-PCR with HTBI primers amplified the TCR CDR3 region. TCRdb used MiXCR to reprocess the multiplex PCR reads, holding one entry per CDR3 protein. The data contain around 390,000 distinct CDR3 sequences, around 15% of them singletons. The sample was blood. These receptors were obtained from a woman aged 30 to 39 with Graves' ophthalmopathy.

This chain connects TRBV7-3 to TRBJ1-5; TRBD1 is a possible D gene (6 bases). The V gene's germline CDR1 is SGHTA and CDR2 FQGTGA. CDR3 length: 15 residues. V lost 4 bases, J lost 3 bases, and 13 bases lay in between. This CDR3 is CASSSGQSVNQPQHF. The CDR3 nucleotides are TGTGCCAGCAGCTCAGGACAGTCGGTCAATCAGCCCCAGCATTTT.

This clonotype was observed at least ten times. The chain combines TRBV20-1 with TRBJ2-1; 12 positions match TRBD2. The CDR3 sequence is 16 residues long. V dropped 0 bases and J dropped 7; count of bases not matched to a gene: 7. The germline V gene has CDR1 DFQATT and CDR2 SNEGSKA (reference sequence). The CDR3 here is CSARDPGLAGRNEQFF. The CDR3 coding sequence is TGCAGTGCTAGAGATCCCGGACTAGCGGGGCGAAATGAGCAGTTCTTC.

This clonotype was found many times. J is TRBJ2-5 and V is TRBV20-1, with D unclear. Trimming took 6 bases from V and 4 from J, leaving 12 bases between them. Germline CDR1 and CDR2: DFQATT and SNEGSKA (reference sequence). The CDR3 contains 12 residues. The chain's CDR3 is CSAPVFGETQYF. The CDR3 bases are TGCAGTGCCCCCGTTTTTGGAGAGACCCAGTACTTC.

This clonotype was counted between two and nine times. The chain is built from TRBV5-4 and TRBJ1-3; 9 nucleotides agree with TRBD1. CDR1 is SGHNT, CDR2 YYREEE, per germline (reference sequence). This CDR3 has 17 amino acids. V dropped 3 bases and J dropped 1; count of bases not matched to a gene: 8. Written as DNA, the CDR3 is TGTGCCAGCAGCTCGGGACAGGGTGATGTATCTGGAAACACCATATATTTT. Translated, it gives CASSSGQGDVSGNTIYF.

Note on this clonotype: A much larger clone sits a single nucleotide away, making a read error possible. J is TRBJ2-1 and V is TRBV2; 8 bases are a match to TRBD2. Germline V gives CDR1 SNHLY, CDR2 FYNNEI. The CDR3 covers 14 residues. CDR3 coding DNA: TGTGCCAGCAGGTTAGCGGGGAGCTACAATGAGCAGTCCTTC. It specifies CASRLAGSYNEQSF.

This clonotype was seen repeatedly, ten times or more. The genes are TRBV30 and TRBJ2-7; 7 positions match TRBD1. V lost 0 bases to trimming and J lost 7 bases; unmatched junction nucleotides: 18. The CDR3 extends over 17 amino acids. CDR1 GTSNPN and CDR2 SVGIG come from the germline V gene (reference sequence). The CDR3 protein is CAWSVRQGLSLLREQYF. The CDR3 nucleotides read TGTGCCTGGAGTGTGAGACAGGGTCTATCTTTACTACGGGAGCAGTACTTC.

This clonotype was recorded many times. This rearrangement joins TRBV7-2 to TRBJ2-1, with 11 bases fitting TRBD2. V lost 4 bases, J lost 7 bases, and 12 bases stayed unmatched. CDR1 and CDR2 (germline): SGHTA, FQGNSA. The CDR3 has 17 residues. The CDR3 region is CASSSLTGTSGLNEQFF. CDR3 sequence (DNA): TGTGCCAGCAGCTCCTTGACCGGGACTAGCGGTTTAAATGAGCAGTTCTTC.

This clonotype was detected ten times or more. V gene TRBV20-1 combines with J gene TRBJ2-7, with D maybe TRBD2 (6 bases). Germline CDR1 DFQATT, CDR2 SNEGSKA (reference sequence). This CDR3 is built from 15 residues. Trimming shortened V by 2 bases and J by 2 bases, and 16 bases separated the two germline ends. The DNA of the CDR3 is TGCAGTGCTAGAACCCCCCGCGGGGAGGCCTACGAGCAGTACTTC. Its protein is CSARTPRGEAYEQYF.

This clonotype came up many times. The rearrangement uses TRBV28 and TRBJ2-7, with 7 bases that match TRBD2. Trimming at V came to 1 base and at J to 6 bases, leaving 6 bases not matched to a gene. Germline CDR1 is MDHEN and CDR2 is SYDVKM. This CDR3 comprises 14 residues. The CDR3 is CASSLYSTGGEQYF. Here the CDR3 DNA reads TGTGCCAGCAGTTTATACTCTACGGGGGGCGAGCAGTACTTC.

For this clonotype: This may be a read error, as it is one base from a much larger clone. The V and J genes are TRBV7-9 and TRBJ2-2, with D possibly TRBD2 on 5 matching bases. V was clipped by 7 bases and J by 1 base, with 13 bases between them. Per the germline V gene, CDR1 is SEHNR and CDR2 is FQNEAQ (reference sequence). The CDR3 length is 15 residues. The CDR3 region is CASISFGVNTGELFF. CDR3 bases: TGTGCCAGCATCTCCTTCGGGGTGAACACCGGGGAGCTGTTTTTT.

The chain links TRBV30 to TRBJ2-2, with D perhaps TRBD1 or TRBD2 (5 bases each). CDR3 length equals 16 residues. The V end was cut by 4 bases, the J end by 2 bases, with 17 bases between. Per the germline V gene, CDR1 is GTSNPN and CDR2 is SVGIG (reference sequence). CDR3 region: CAWKTSGRLNTGELFF. The CDR3 DNA sequence: TGTGCCTGGAAGACTTCGGGACGCCTAAACACCGGGGAGCTGTTTTTT.

At least ten counts were recorded for this clonotype. The chain is built from TRBV27 and TRBJ2-3; TRBD2 aligns across 14 bases. With 5 bases clipped from V and 9 bases from J, the junction kept 7 bases outside the gene matches. Germline lookup yields CDR1 MNHEY and CDR2 SMNVEV (reference sequence). The CDR3 runs 15 residues. The CDR3 reads CASSPRTSGGSTQYF. The CDR3, as DNA: TGTGCCAGCAGTCCGCGGACTAGCGGGGGGTCGACGCAGTATTTT.

In this sample, this clonotype turned up many times. This chain uses TRBV7-2 with TRBJ1-1; D ambiguous. The CDR3 spans 12 residues. V shed 7 bases and J shed 2 bases, with 8 bases lying between them. The germline CDR1 and CDR2 sequences are SGHTA and FQGNSA. CDR3 nucleotide sequence: TGTGCCAGCACTCTAGTCAACACTGAAGCTTTCTTT. As protein: CASTLVNTEAFF.

This clonotype appeared many times. V and J are TRBV20-1 and TRBJ2-7; 8 nucleotides align to TRBD2. Trimming took 0 bases from V and 4 from J; bases not matched to a gene: 5. The CDR3 loop spans 14 amino acids. Germline CDR1 is DFQATT and CDR2 is SNEGSKA (reference sequence). DNA of the CDR3: TGCAGTGCTAGAGATCTACTAGCGGAGTACGAGCAGTACTTC. This sequence encodes CSARDLLAEYEQYF.

The table lists this clonotype with many counts. CDR3 residues: CASRLGGRLPQHF. In DNA form, the CDR3 reads TGTGCCAGCAGACTAGGGGGTCGATTACCCCAGCATTTT. The J gene is TRBJ1-5, the V gene TRBV2; perhaps TRBD1 as D (6 bases). CDR3 length: 13 residues. Germline loops: CDR1 SNHLY, CDR2 FYNNEI. The V end lost 6 bases, the J end lost 10 bases, and 16 bases lay between the germline ends.

With regard to this clonotype: This may be a read error: a much more frequent sequence differs by one nucleotide. J is TRBJ1-4 and V is TRBV27, with no clear D. CDR3 size: 16 residues. The germline V gene has CDR1 MNHEY and CDR2 SMNVEV (reference sequence). The CDR3 DNA reads TGTGCCAGCAGTCCCCATCAACTGACAACTAATGAAAGACTGTTTTTT. It translates to CASSPHQLTTNERLFF. Using reference TRBV27 and TRBJ1-4 for the parts outside the CDR3, the full variable domain is EAQVTQNPRYLITVTGKKLTVTCSQNMNHEYMSWYRQDPGLGLRQIYYSMNVEVTDKGDVPEGYKVSRKEKRNFPLILESPSPNQTSLYFCASSPHQLTTNERLFFGSGTQLSVL.

This clonotype was detected ten times or more. This chain links TRBV27 with TRBJ1-4, with no clear D. The CDR3 extends over 18 amino acids. The germline gives CDR1 MNHEY, CDR2 SMNVEV (reference sequence). Trimming cost V 1 base and J 5 bases, with 20 bases left between them. CDR3 bases: TGTGCCAGCAGTTTATACCAAACAGTACGGGGATCAAATGAAAAACTGTTTTTT. Its translation is CASSLYQTVRGSNEKLFF.

Many counts were recorded for this clonotype. The V and J genes are TRBV20-1 and TRBJ2-5; D perhaps matches TRBD1 (6 bases). With 6 bases removed from V and 3 bases from J, the gap between germline ends came to 14 bases. CDR1 is DFQATT and CDR2 is SNEGSKA in the germline V gene (reference sequence). The CDR3 is 13 residues long. The CDR3 spells CSAPGTSEETQYF. The CDR3 bases are TGCAGTGCGCCCGGGACATCTGAAGAGACCCAGTACTTC.

The V gene is TRBV18, the J gene TRBJ1-5; TRBD1 is a possible D gene (6 bases). Trimming shortened V by 3 bases and J by 0 bases, and 12 bases separated the two germline ends. The CDR3 totals 16 residues. The germline gives CDR1 KGHSH, CDR2 LQKENI. The CDR3 DNA reads as TGTGCCAGCTCACCCGAGACAGGATCTAGCAATCAGCCCCAGCATTTT. Residues: CASSPETGSSNQPQHF.

This chain connects TRBV3-1 to TRBJ1-6, with a tentative D call TRBD1 (5 bases). There are 15 residues in the CDR3. CDR1 is LGHDT and CDR2 is YNNKEL in the germline V gene (reference sequence). Trimming took 7 bases from V and 7 from J, leaving 17 bases between them. The CDR3 region is CASTTGRGRNSPLHF. The CDR3 DNA follows: TGTGCCAGCACCACGGGGCGGGGTAGGAATTCACCCCTCCACTTT.

In the case of this clonotype: This may arise from a read error, as a much more abundant clone is one base away. The gene calls are TRBV11-2 and TRBJ2-1; maybe TRBD1 (6 bases). Germline CDR1 SGHAT, CDR2 FQNNGV. V was shortened by 1 base and J by 7 bases, with 8 bases between the two germline ends. This CDR3 is built from 13 residues. DNA of the CDR3: TGTGCCAGCAGCTTAGGGGGGCAGAATGAGCAGTTCTTC. It is translated as CASSLGGQNEQFF.

This clonotype was counted at least ten times. V usage is TRBV12-3 or TRBV12-4 and J usage is TRBJ1-3, with D uncertain. This CDR3 has 13 residues. V gave up 5 bases and J gave up 0 bases, with 5 bases separating them. The CDR3 protein is CASSNPSGNTIYF. DNA of the CDR3: TGTGCCAGCAGTAATCCCTCTGGAAACACCATATATTTT.

This clonotype was counted at least ten times. The chain uses TRBV6-1 and TRBJ1-2; weak D call: TRBD1 (6 bases). V shed 7 bases and J shed 8 bases, with 20 bases lying between them. The germline V gene encodes CDR1 MNHNS and CDR2 SASEGT. The CDR3 has 14 amino acids. The CDR3 DNA sequence: TGTGCCAGCATGCAGAGCGATGAGGGGGTCGGCTACACCTTC. It is translated as CASMQSDEGVGYTF.

The sample holds many counts of this clonotype. This chain joins TRBV6-2 or TRBV6-3 and TRBJ2-1; D unclear. CDR3 length: 16 residues. Looked up from germline, CDR1 is MNHEY and CDR2 is SVGEGT. The V end lost 2 bases, the J end lost 4 bases, and 15 bases lay between the germline ends. The CDR3, as DNA: TGTGCCAGCAGTTACCTCGCCAACCAAAATTACAATGAGCAGTTCTTC. Residues: CASSYLANQNYNEQFF.

This clonotype was observed a few times. The CDR3 loop is CASRGQGIYEQYF. The CDR3 nucleotides read TGTGCCAGTAGGGGACAGGGAATCTACGAGCAGTACTTC. The rearrangement uses TRBV19 and TRBJ2-7; 9 nucleotides match TRBD1. CDR1 is LNHDA and CDR2 is SQIVND in the germline V gene (reference sequence). The CDR3 is 13 amino acids. The V gene end was trimmed by 6 bases and the J gene end by 3 bases; junction bases not matched to a gene: 3.

This clonotype was seen a handful of times. The CDR3 is CASSFTGTGGDYGYTF. In DNA form, the CDR3 reads TGTGCCAGCAGCTTTACCGGGACAGGGGGGGACTATGGCTACACCTTC. This chain connects TRBV13 to TRBJ1-2; 11 bases align to TRBD1. V lost 3 bases and J lost 3; bases outside the gene matches: 6. Germline lookup yields CDR1 PRHDT and CDR2 FYEKMQ (reference sequence). The CDR3 spans 16 residues.

This clonotype was counted many times. This chain uses TRBV20-1 with TRBJ1-5; maybe TRBD1 (5 bases). The CDR3 loop spans 15 amino acids. CDR1 and CDR2 from the germline V gene are DFQATT and SNEGSKA (reference sequence). The CDR3 DNA reads as TGCAGCCCTCTTGACAGCGCCCGAAGTAATCAGCCCCAGCATTTT. Its translation is CSPLDSARSNQPQHF.